This paragraph reports one T cell receptor (beta chain). This clonotype was seen only a few times. The antigen this receptor binds is unknown. There are no base qualities to consult, and no much larger clone falls within one base. The sample comes from a study (dated by TCRdb to 2015 to 2017). In the study overall: The study tested whether tumor-infiltrating Tregs in breast cancer are recruited from blood Tregs or converted in situ from other CD4+ T cell subsets. What the study reported, not specific to this receptor: Tumor-infiltrating Treg TCR alpha and beta sequences overlapped most with tumor naive CD4+ T cells, then with blood naive CD4+ T cells. Validation in the larger cohort was restricted to a single TCR beta V-J rearrangement rather than whole repertoires. Tumor memory CD4+ T cell TCR gene usage was found to cluster with blood and lymph node memory CD4+ cells and with lymph node naive CD4+ cells.

To purify naive CD4+ T cells, the Miltenyi Naive CD4+ T Cell Isolation kit was used, and CD25 microbeads served to deplete Tregs. Tregs, naive and memory CD4+ T cells from tumor, blood and ipsilateral draining lymph nodes of 4 or 5 breast cancer patients underwent full-length TCR alpha and beta sequencing. Tumor tissue, along with lymph nodes from ipsilateral axillary dissection, was perfused with PBS, minced, and then digested using collagenase I and hyaluronidase. Sorted cell populations were confirmed by FACS to exceed 90% purity. The junction shows trimming of 0 bases on V and 7 bases on J, plus 17 bases between the germline ends. The CDR3, cysteine through phenylalanine, is 15 amino acids long. CDR3 DNA is the only sequence kept; it has 45 bases, read in frame from the first base. Per the germline V gene, SGHRS is the CDR1 and YFSETQ is the CDR2. Full-length TCR variable regions were amplified by 5' RACE PCR using constant-region reverse primers, and then by semi-nested PCR using Nested Universal Primer A. Using the ReliaPrep RNA Cell Miniprep System, total RNA was extracted, and the SMARTer RACE 5'/3' Kit was then used to reverse transcribe the RNA into 5'RACE-ready cDNA. Multiplex adaptors were used to barcode full-length TCR alpha and beta libraries, and the barcoded libraries were sequenced on an Illumina MiSeq. In the source study's methods: Sequencing data were pooled across the five patients for each of nine subset-tissue groups and compared by unsupervised clustering of TCR gene usage. The Morisita-Horn index was used to calculate repertoire similarity, with shared sequences weighted by how much each contributed to each repertoire. TCRdb trimmed the raw reads at Q25, called clones with MiXCR and kept productive beta chains. CDR3 protein sequences are deduplicated, and each keeps its most common genes and DNA. TCRdb assigned the V and J calls; the authors' analysis was not used. A total of tens of thousands of distinct CDR3 sequences appear in this sample, about 25% of them only once. Clones ranked in the top ten supply 3.2% of the sample.

Sequenced sample: tumor-infiltrating naive CD4+ T cells sorted from the breast tumor. Sample cell subset or site, as interpreted from the label and publication: naive CD4+ T cells, CD4+CD45RA+CD25-. This sequence originates from a female donor with breast cancer. The receptor chain draws on TRBV5-1 and TRBJ2-7, with the D gene too uncertain to name. CDR3 sequence: CASSLVQTPTGEQYF. The nucleotides read TGCGCCAGCAGCTTGGTACAAACTCCGACCGGGGAGCAGTACTTC.